This TCR beta chain was captured by sequencing in a study of radiation and T cells in renal cell carcinoma. Study results and caveats: Top tumor clonotypes rose in blood 2 weeks post-radiation, then contracted.

Method: immunoSEQ multiplex PCR; TCRdb's copy keeps in-frame clones and lacks some. The repertoire holds roughly 100,000 clones, under 90% seen once, with less than 7% in the top ten. Time point described: baseline pretreatment blood. As to treatment: 15 Gy SBRT to primary tumor, nephrectomy 4 weeks later. After SBRT, blood was collected at 2 and 4 weeks, plus baseline. This renal cell carcinoma was of the clear cell type. A word on this clone: Its antigen is still unknown.

The germline V and J ends were trimmed by 7 bases and 4 bases, with 4 bases remaining between them. The CDR3 is 11 residues long. Germline CDR1 and CDR2: MNHNS and SASEGT. The V and J genes are TRBV6-1 and TRBJ2-2; D not certain. The sequence was obtained from a man aged 55 to 70 with renal cell carcinoma. Sequenced here: blood, sampled from a patient whose treatment included radiotherapy and nephrectomy. The CDR3 sequence is CASTRTGELFF. The DNA of the CDR3 is TGTGCCAGCACCCGCACCGGGGAGCTGTTTTTT.